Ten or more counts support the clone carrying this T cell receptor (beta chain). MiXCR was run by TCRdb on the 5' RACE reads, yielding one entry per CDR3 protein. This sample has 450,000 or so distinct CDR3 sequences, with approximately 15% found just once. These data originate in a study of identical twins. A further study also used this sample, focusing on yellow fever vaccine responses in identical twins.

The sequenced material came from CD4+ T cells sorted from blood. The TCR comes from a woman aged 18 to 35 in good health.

The CDR3 DNA reads as TGTGCCAGCAGTTTTAGAGGGGGCGATCAGCCCCAGCATTTT. Its translation is CASSFRGGDQPQHF. V and J are TRBV12-3 or TRBV12-4 and TRBJ1-5; 7 bases match TRBD1. The V and J ends lost 3 bases and 5 bases, in that order; junction bases with no gene match: 4. This CDR3 has 14 amino acids.